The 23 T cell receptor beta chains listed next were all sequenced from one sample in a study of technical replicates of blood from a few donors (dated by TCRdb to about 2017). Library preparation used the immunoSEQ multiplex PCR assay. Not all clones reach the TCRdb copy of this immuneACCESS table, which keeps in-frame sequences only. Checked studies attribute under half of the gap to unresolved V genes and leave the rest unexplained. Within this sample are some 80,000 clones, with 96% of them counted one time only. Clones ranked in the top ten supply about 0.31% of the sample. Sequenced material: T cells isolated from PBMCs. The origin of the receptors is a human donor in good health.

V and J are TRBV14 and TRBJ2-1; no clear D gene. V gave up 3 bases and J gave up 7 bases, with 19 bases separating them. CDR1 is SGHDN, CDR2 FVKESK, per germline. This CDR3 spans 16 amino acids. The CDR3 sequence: CASSHLPGLGKNEQFF. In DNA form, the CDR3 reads TGTGCCAGCAGCCATCTTCCTGGGCTTGGAAAAAATGAGCAGTTCTTC.

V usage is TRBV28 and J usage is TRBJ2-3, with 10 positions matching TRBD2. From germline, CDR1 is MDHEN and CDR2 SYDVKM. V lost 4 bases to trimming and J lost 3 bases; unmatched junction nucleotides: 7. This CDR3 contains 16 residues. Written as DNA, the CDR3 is TGTGCCAGCAGTTCCCTAGCGGGAGAGGGAACAGATACGCAGTATTTT. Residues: CASSSLAGEGTDTQYF.

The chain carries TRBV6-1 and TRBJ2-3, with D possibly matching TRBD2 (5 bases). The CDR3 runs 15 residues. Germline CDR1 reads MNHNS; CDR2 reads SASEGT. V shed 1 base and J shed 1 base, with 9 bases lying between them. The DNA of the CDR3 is TGTGCCAGCAGTGAAGGGCTAGCAGGCACAGATACGCAGTATTTT. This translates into CASSEGLAGTDTQYF.

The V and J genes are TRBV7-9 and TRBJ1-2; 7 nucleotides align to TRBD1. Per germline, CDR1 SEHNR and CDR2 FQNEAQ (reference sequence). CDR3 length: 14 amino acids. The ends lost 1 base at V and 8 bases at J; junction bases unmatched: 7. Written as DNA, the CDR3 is TGTGCCAGCAGCTTAGGCCAGACAGGGCAGGGCTACACCTTC. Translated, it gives CASSLGQTGQGYTF. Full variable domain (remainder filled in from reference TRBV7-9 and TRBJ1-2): DTGVSQNPRHKITKRGQNVTFRCDPISEHNRLYWYRQTLGQGPEFLTYFQNEAQLEKSRLLSDRFSAERPKGSFSTLEIQRTEQGDSAMYLCASSLGQTGQGYTFGSGTRLTVV.

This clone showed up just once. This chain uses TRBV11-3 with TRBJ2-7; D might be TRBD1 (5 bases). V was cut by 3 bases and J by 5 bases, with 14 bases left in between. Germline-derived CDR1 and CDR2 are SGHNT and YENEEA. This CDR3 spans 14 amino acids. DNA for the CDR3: TGTGCCAGCAGCTTCCCAGGGTCCAGGGACGAGCAGTACTTC. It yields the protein CASSFPGSRDEQYF.

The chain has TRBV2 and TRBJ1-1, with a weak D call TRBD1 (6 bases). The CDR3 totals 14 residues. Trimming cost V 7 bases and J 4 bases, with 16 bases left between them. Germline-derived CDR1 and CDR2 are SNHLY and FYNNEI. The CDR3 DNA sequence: TGTGCCAGCATTGGGGGGGGGCGCGTCACTGAAGCTTTCTTT. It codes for CASIGGGRVTEAFF.

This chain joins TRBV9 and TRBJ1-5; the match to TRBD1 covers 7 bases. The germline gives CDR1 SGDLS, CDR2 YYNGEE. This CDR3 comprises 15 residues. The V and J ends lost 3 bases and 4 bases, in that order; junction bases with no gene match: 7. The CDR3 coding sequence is TGTGCCAGCAGCGCTTCCGGGACAGCTAATCAGCCCCAGCATTTT. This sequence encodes CASSASGTANQPQHF. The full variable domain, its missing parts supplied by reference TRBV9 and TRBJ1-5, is DSGVTQTPKHLITATGQRVTLRCSPRSGDLSVYWYQQSLDQGLQFLIQYYNGEERAKGNILERFSAQQFPDLHSELNLSSLELGDSALYFCASSASGTANQPQHFGDGTRLSIL.

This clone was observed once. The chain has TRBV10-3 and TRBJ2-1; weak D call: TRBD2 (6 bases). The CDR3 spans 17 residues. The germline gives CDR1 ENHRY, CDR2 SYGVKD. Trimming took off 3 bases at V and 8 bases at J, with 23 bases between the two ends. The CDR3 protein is CAISDPGSFRLPDEQFF. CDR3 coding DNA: TGTGCCATCAGTGACCCCGGGAGCTTTAGGCTTCCTGATGAGCAGTTCTTC.

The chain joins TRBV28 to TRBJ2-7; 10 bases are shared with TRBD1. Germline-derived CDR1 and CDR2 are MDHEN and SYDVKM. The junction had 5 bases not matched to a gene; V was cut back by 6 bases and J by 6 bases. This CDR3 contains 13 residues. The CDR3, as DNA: TGTGCCAGCAGGGGGACAGGGGTCTTCGAGCAGTACTTC. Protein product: CASRGTGVFEQYF.

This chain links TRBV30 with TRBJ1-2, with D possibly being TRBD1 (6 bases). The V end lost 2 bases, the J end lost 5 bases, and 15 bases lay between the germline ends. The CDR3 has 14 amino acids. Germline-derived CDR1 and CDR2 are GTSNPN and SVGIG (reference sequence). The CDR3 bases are TGTGCCTGGAGTTCCGGGACAAAGACTTATGGCTACACCTTC. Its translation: CAWSSGTKTYGYTF.

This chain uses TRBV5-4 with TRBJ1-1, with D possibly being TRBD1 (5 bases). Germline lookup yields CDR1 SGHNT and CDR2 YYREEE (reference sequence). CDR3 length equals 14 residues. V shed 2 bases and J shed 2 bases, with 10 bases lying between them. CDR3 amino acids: CASSFWGTNTEAFF. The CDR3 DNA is TGTGCCAGCAGCTTTTGGGGCACTAACACTGAAGCTTTCTTT.

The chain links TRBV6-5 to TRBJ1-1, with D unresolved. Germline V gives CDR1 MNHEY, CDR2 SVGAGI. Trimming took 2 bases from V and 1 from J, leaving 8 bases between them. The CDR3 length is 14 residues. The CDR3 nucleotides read TGTGCCAGCAGTTACGAGGAGTCGAACACTGAAGCTTTCTTT. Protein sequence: CASSYEESNTEAFF.

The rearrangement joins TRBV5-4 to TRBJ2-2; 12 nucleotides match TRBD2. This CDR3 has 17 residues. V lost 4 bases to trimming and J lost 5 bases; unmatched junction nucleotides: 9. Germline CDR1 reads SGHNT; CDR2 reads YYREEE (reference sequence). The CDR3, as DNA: TGTGCCAGCAGCCTAAACCCTAGCGGGAGGGGTACCGGGGAGCTGTTTTTT. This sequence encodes CASSLNPSGRGTGELFF.

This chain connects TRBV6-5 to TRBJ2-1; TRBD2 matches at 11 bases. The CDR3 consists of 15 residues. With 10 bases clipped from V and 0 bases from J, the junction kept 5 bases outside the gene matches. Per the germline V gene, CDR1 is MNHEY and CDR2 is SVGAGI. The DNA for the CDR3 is TGTGCCACCCGCACTAGCGGGAGCTCCTACAATGAGCAGTTCTTC. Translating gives CATRTSGSSYNEQFF.

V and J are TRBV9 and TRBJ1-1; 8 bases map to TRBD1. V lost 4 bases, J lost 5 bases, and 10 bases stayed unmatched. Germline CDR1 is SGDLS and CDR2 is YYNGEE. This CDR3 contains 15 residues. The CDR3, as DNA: TGTGCCAGCAGCTCTGCTGGACAGGGAGAAACTGAAGCTTTCTTT. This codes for CASSSAGQGETEAFF. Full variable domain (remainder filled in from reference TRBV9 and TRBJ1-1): DSGVTQTPKHLITATGQRVTLRCSPRSGDLSVYWYQQSLDQGLQFLIQYYNGEERAKGNILERFSAQQFPDLHSELNLSSLELGDSALYFCASSSAGQGETEAFFGQGTRLTVV.

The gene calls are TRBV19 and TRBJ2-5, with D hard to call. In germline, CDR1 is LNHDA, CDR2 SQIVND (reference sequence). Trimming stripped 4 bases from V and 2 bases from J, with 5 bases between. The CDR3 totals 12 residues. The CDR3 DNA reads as TGTGCCAGTAGTACAGGACAAGAGACCCAGTACTTC. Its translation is CASSTGQETQYF.

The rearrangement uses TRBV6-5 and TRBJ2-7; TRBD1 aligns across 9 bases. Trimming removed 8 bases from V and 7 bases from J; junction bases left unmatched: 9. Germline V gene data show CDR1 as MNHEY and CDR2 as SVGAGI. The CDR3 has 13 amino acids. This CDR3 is CASYRDRAVEQYF. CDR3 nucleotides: TGTGCCAGCTACCGGGACAGGGCCGTTGAGCAGTACTTC.

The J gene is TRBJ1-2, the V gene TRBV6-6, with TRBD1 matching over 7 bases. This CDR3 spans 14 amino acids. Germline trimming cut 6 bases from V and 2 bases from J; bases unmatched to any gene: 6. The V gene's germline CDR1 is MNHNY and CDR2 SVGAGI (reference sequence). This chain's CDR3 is CASSPGQRNYGYTF. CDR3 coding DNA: TGTGCCAGCAGCCCGGGACAGAGAAACTATGGCTACACCTTC.

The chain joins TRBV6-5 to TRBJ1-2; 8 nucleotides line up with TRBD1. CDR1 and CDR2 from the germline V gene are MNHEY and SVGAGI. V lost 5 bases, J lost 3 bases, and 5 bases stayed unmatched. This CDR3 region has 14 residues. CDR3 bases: TGTGCCAGCAGTAGGACAGGGCGAGACTATGGCTACACCTTC. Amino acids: CASSRTGRDYGYTF.

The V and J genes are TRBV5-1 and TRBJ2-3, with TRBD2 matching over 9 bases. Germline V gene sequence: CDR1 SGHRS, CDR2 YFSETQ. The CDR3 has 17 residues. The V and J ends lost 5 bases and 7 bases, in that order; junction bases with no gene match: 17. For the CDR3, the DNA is TGCGCCAGCAGATGGACAGCTAGCGGGACCCCCTTCTATACGCAGTATTTT. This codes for CASRWTASGTPFYTQYF.

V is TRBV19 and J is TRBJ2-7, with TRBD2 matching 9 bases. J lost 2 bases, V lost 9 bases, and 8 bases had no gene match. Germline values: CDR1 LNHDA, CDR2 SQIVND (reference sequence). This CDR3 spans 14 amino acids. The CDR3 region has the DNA TGTGCCAGCTCTCTAGCGGGGTCGACCTACGAGCAGTACTTC. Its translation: CASSLAGSTYEQYF.

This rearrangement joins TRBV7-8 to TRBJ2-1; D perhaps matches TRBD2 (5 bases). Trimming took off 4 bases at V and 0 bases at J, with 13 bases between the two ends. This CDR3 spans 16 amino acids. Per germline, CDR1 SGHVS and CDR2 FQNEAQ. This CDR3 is CASSSRSGSSYNEQFF. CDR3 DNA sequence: TGTGCCAGCAGCTCAAGATCGGGGAGCTCCTACAATGAGCAGTTCTTC.

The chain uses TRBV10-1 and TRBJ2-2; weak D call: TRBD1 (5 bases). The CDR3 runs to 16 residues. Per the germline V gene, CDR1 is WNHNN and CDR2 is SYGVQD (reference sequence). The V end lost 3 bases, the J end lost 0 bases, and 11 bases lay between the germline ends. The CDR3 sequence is CASSDDSDANTGELFF. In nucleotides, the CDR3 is TGCGCCAGCAGTGATGACAGCGATGCGAACACCGGGGAGCTGTTTTTT.